A selection of T cell receptor beta chains follows, all from one sample in a study of shared clonotypes between healthy human individuals. Libraries were prepared by immunoSEQ multiplex PCR; TCRdb keeps only in-frame clonotypes and omits some of them. Here the sample spans about 1.1 million clones, around three quarters being singletons. Sequencing input: memory CD4+ T cells from PBMCs. The source is a man in his late teens or twenties in good health. Some clones in this sample may be carry-over from other donors' samples. Both conserved end residues are trimmed from each CDR3. Some rows mark clone size as missing; the rest say once, few, many or name a class of expanded clone.

once,TRBJ1-3,TRBV7-9,ASSLDSVFSGNTIY
.,TRBJ1-1,TRBV11-3,ASSFTGDTEAF
.,TRBJ2-7,TRBV27,ASSFLGTDIYEQY
once,TRBJ1-2,TRBV30,ACATNTGRFYGYT
.,TRBJ1-2,TRBV2,ASRRDIGYT
.,TRBJ2-3,TRBV5-1,ASSLRTSYSSTDTQY
.,TRBJ2-1,TRBV10-3,AISPGTGGSLEQF
.,TRBJ1-2,TRBV29-1,SVETRDSLGYT
.,TRBJ1-3,TRBV11-3,ASSWGSGNTIY
.,TRBJ2-7,TRBV7-2,ASSLGTGESYEQY
.,TRBJ1-1,TRBV29-1,SAETVRVGTEAF
.,TRBJ2-7,TRBV27,ASSPTADSPRAY
.,TRBJ2-1,TRBV4-3,ASSQVLAGTPNEQF
few,TRBJ2-7,TRBV28,ASSSLHRGASYEQY
.,TRBJ1-1,TRBV9,ASSVRGGTEAF
.,TRBJ2-3,TRBV5-5,ASSLTGRLTDTQY
.,TRBJ2-7,TRBV7-9,ASSPAGNEQY
.,TRBJ2-2,TRBV6-5,ASSYSIGFGVGELF
.,TRBJ1-2,TRBV18,ASSPTYNYGYT
.,TRBJ1-2,TRBV7-9,ASSLDQSSGYT
.,TRBJ2-2,TRBV5-4,ASSLGASGATGELF
.,TRBJ1-4,TRBV9,ASSVGMSNEKLF
.,TRBJ2-7,TRBV6-5,ASSYSWTVDEQY
.,TRBJ2-1,TRBV28,ATTRKASGRTGEQF
.,TRBJ2-2,TRBV5-6,ASSLEPTGRGELF
.,TRBJ2-5,TRBV5-4,ASSLKRGAGGGETQY
.,TRBJ2-7,TRBV27,ASPMTVYEQY
.,TRBJ1-5,TRBV4-2,ASSQEVRTNQPQH
.,TRBJ2-1,TRBV7-2,ASSPVSQREYNEQF
.,TRBJ2-5,TRBV27,ASRQLAGQETQY
.,TRBJ1-5,TRBV6-5,ASSAGTEGLPQH
.,TRBJ2-6,TRBV28,ASGANVLT
.,TRBJ2-7,TRBV27,ASSPRLAGGYEQY
.,TRBJ2-2,TRBV28,ASSGAGGIPGELF
.,TRBJ2-5,TRBV29-1,SYQGGTQETQY
.,TRBJ2-1,TRBV7-2,ASSSRRGGEQF
once,TRBJ1-2,TRBV7-9,ASSLQRMNYGYT
.,TRBJ2-1,TRBV5-1,ASSPGLAGDPHHLSSYNEQF
once,TRBJ1-2,TRBV2,ASSGGDRGYGYT
.,TRBJ2-1,TRBV19,ASRQSSYNEQF
.,TRBJ1-5,TRBV19,ASSRLRAGGSNQPQH
.,TRBJ2-1,TRBV10-2,ASTPFRGSGNNEQF
.,TRBJ2-7,TRBV6-1,ASSEGGGPGTVSYEQY
once,TRBJ2-7,TRBV7-9,ASSLTSGRPRSYEQY
.,TRBJ1-3,TRBV4-1,ASSLFTGQTGNTIY
.,TRBJ2-1,TRBV4-1,ASSQGGGGRAPEQF
.,TRBJ1-1,TRBV21-1,ASSKVLGKRWERTNEAF
.,TRBJ1-5,TRBV6-1,ASSDPDRIYNQPQH
.,TRBJ1-4,TRBV4-2,ASSQDRDSSNEKLF
.,TRBJ2-7,TRBV5-4,ASSLDRAYEQY
.,TRBJ1-1,TRBV6-1,ASSQLTGRGTEAF
.,TRBJ2-1,TRBV7-2,ASSPPTSGRPLSYNEQF
.,TRBJ2-5,TRBV18,ASSSQGSGTTETQY